This T cell receptor (beta chain) derives from a study of molecular identifiers for immune sequencing clone quantification. Whole-study results and caveats: Should identical TCR molecules share a barcode, the sizes of highly expanded clones could be underestimated.

This clonotype was seen only a few times. What it binds is not known. Naive CD8 libraries were made from 20,000 to 1,000,000 sorted cells, and they used 10%, 30% or 50% RNA. Sorting defined naive CD8 T cells as CD8+CD4-CCR7+CD45RA+. From the PCR reads, TCRdb called clonotypes with MiXCR, one entry per CDR3 protein. In the table there are some 580,000 distinct CDR3 sequences, around 25% of which are singletons. The sequence came from a human donor in good health. Some libraries in this study had Jurkat cell RNA spiked in. Sequenced: naive CD8+ T cells from blood, with Jurkat cell RNA spiked in. Subset in this sample: FACS-sorted CD8+CD4-CCR7+CD45RA+ naive T cells.

The CDR3 region is CASADRSYNEQFF. DNA for the CDR3: TGTGCCAGCGCCGACAGGTCATACAATGAGCAGTTCTTC. The chain carries TRBV19 and TRBJ2-1; tentative D call: TRBD1 (6 bases). The germline CDR1 and CDR2 sequences are LNHDA and SQIVND (reference sequence). This CDR3 region has 13 residues. Trimming took 9 bases from V and 4 from J, leaving 13 bases between them.